This T cell receptor beta chain was identified during a study of blood T cell repertoires in COVID-19. Study overall: Samples came from the United States, Italy and Spain, spanning acute and convalescent COVID-19. T cells, B-cell-depleted T cells, or PBMCs provided the cDNA or gDNA that served as material.

Authors' processing steps: For nucleated cells, counts were estimated from reference gene primer amplification. TCRdb keeps only in-frame clones here, not all; method: immunoSEQ multiplex PCR. That table is the source of V, J and clone size, and D and trimming were worked out from the DNA. The sample gives about 120,000 clones, roughly 86% of which show up once; 4.5% is in the top ten. There are 13 residues in the CDR3. From germline, CDR1 is SGHVS and CDR2 FNYEAQ. With 6 bases removed from V and 5 bases from J, the gap between germline ends came to 13 bases. What was sequenced was peripheral blood. The chain combines TRBV7-6 with TRBJ1-1; a possible D gene is TRBD1 (5 bases). This clonotype originated in a man aged 40-55 years with acute or convalescent COVID-19. The chain's CDR3 is CASRFTQGTEAFF. The CDR3 DNA is TGTGCCAGCAGGTTTACTCAGGGTACTGAAGCTTTCTTT.